This is a list of T cell receptor beta chains from one sample in a study of blood T cell repertoires in COVID-19. The method was immunoSEQ multiplex PCR; TCRdb's version includes in-frame clones alone and lacks a portion of them. The table lists approximately 150,000 clones, roughly 91% of them singletons. The sample comprised peripheral blood. These receptor sequences come from a man between 45 and 60 years old who had recovered from COVID-19. Both conserved end residues are trimmed from each CDR3. Fields, in order: clone size, V gene, CDR3 protein. Rows give clone size only sometimes, using once, few, many, or a class for an expanded clone.

size: .
V: TRBV5-1
CDR3: ASSLTSGRREQF

size: .
V: TRBV6-1
CDR3: ASSERVTGAGEQF

size: .
V: TRBV13
CDR3: ASSFPGISYEQY

size: .
V: TRBV3-1/TRBV3-2
CDR3: ASSQDPPGLDTQY

size: .
V: TRBV20-1
CDR3: SASSQGRGTNEKLF

size: .
V: TRBV9
CDR3: ASTQGANTEAF

size: few
V: TRBV5-1
CDR3: ASSLGGRNTGELF

size: .
V: TRBV9
CDR3: ASSVATNTEAF

size: .
V: TRBV7-2
CDR3: ASSTGLAGGAGANVLT

size: .
V: TRBV19
CDR3: ASSMREGNTIY

size: few
V: TRBV18
CDR3: ASSPLGQGNTEAF

size: .
V: TRBV5-1
CDR3: ASSLNAGGAQETQY

size: once
V: TRBV2
CDR3: ASNRDIQGTQY

size: .
V: TRBV11-2
CDR3: ASSGAGPTYTQY

size: .
V: TRBV6-2/TRBV6-3
CDR3: ASSSRGGLPAYEQY

size: once
V: TRBV7-2
CDR3: ASSLDGGGGGAWETQY

size: .
V: TRBV12-5
CDR3: ASGGQGLNTIY

size: .
V: TRBV27
CDR3: ASSLTPLAGGGQETQY

size: .
V: TRBV19
CDR3: ASSIVKGSPRQETQY

size: .
V: TRBV18
CDR3: ASSAKGGEY

size: .
V: TRBV6-5
CDR3: ASSNKETQY

size: .
V: TRBV28
CDR3: ASSLRGRASTNEKLF

size: .
V: TRBV6-5
CDR3: ASRPGQGANQPQH

size: .
V: TRBV27
CDR3: ASSFWLAGGVSTDTQY

size: once
V: TRBV3-1/TRBV3-2
CDR3: ASSLRGVSGANVLT

size: .
V: TRBV18
CDR3: ASSPPTGANTEAF

size: few
V: TRBV6-6
CDR3: ASSRPSLVAGITDTQY

size: .
V: TRBV5-6
CDR3: ASSSGGGSWGDEQF

size: .
V: TRBV9
CDR3: ASSVGGTRTDTQY

size: .
V: TRBV6-5
CDR3: ASSRARYNEQF

size: .
V: TRBV19
CDR3: ASSGTGFTYGYT

size: .
V: TRBV29-1
CDR3: SVTVQGSYT

size: .
V: TRBV9
CDR3: ASSVLDSREQY

size: .
V: TRBV5-1
CDR3: ASSDGLGLTDTQY

size: once
V: TRBV24-1
CDR3: ATSASGGTDTQY

size: .
V: TRBV5-1
CDR3: ASSEGTGGREKLF

size: .
V: TRBV29-1
CDR3: SVESRTSGRVNEQF

size: .
V: TRBV19
CDR3: ASGLAGGSTDTQY

size: once
V: TRBV5-1
CDR3: ASSQTGTQETQY

size: once
V: TRBV4-1
CDR3: ASSQTALTGGGSGQY

size: .
V: TRBV7-9
CDR3: ASSFMGSDEQY

size: .
V: TRBV24-1
CDR3: ATRGLSNTEAF

size: .
V: TRBV7-8
CDR3: ASSRGRGALSTDTQY

size: .
V: TRBV7-3
CDR3: ASSLGAGHSPLH

size: .
V: TRBV7-8
CDR3: ASSSGTSGRGETQY

size: .
V: TRBV7-6
CDR3: ASSLAASRGAGQPQH

size: .
V: TRBV6-2/TRBV6-3
CDR3: ASSYSIGSYEQY

size: .
V: TRBV6-5
CDR3: ASSSMEGGQPQH

size: .
V: TRBV2
CDR3: ASSEEAGNYNEQF

size: .
V: TRBV29-1
CDR3: SVADYEQY

size: .
V: TRBV5-1
CDR3: ASSSWTESTDTQY

size: .
V: TRBV5-6
CDR3: ASRERGWDGYT

size: .
V: TRBV11-3
CDR3: ASSLDQGEGSPSHQTYEQY

size: .
V: TRBV2
CDR3: ASSSDRGREKLF